Listed here are 24 T cell receptor beta chains from one sample, sequenced in a study of CDR3 diversity in severe acne. TCRdb processed the PCR reads anew with MiXCR; each CDR3 protein has one entry. The data contain about 86,000 distinct CDR3 sequences, 51% of them singletons. The specimen was blood. These receptors all stem from a male donor in good health, without acne.

This clonotype was seen repeatedly, ten times or more. The CDR3 sequence: CAISERGENYGYTF. The CDR3 DNA is TGTGCCATCAGTGAGAGGGGGGAGAACTATGGCTACACCTTC. The chain joins TRBV10-3 to TRBJ1-2; possibly TRBD1 for D (6 bases). Germline values: CDR1 ENHRY, CDR2 SYGVKD. The CDR3 consists of 14 residues. The V end lost 2 bases, the J end lost 2 bases, and 9 bases lay between the germline ends.

This clonotype was observed a single time. The DNA for the CDR3 is TGTGCCTCACAACGGACGAACACCGGGGAGCTGTTTTTT. This sequence encodes CASQRTNTGELFF. The rearrangement uses TRBV19 and TRBJ2-2; D gene ambiguous. The germline gives CDR1 LNHDA, CDR2 SQIVND (reference sequence). CDR3 length: 13 residues. V dropped 11 bases and J dropped 0 bases, with 10 bases sitting between them. Full variable domain (missing parts from reference TRBV19 and TRBJ2-2): DGGITQSPKYLFRKEGQNVTLSCEQNLNHDAMYWYRQDPGQGLRLIYYSQIVNDFQKGDIAEGYSVSREKKESFPLTVTSAQKNPTAFYLCASQRTNTGELFFGEGSRLTVL.

This clonotype occurred once. An end of the junction differs from the germline gene, which may be a read error. The rearrangement joins TRBV20-1 to TRBJ2-1; 11 nucleotides agree with TRBD2. Germline V gene sequence: CDR1 DFQATT, CDR2 SNEGSKA (reference sequence). The CDR3 is made up of 17 amino acids. The CDR3 nucleotides are TGCAGTGCTAAGGATCTAGCGGGAGGACTCTCCTACGATGAGCAGTTCTTC. This translates into CSAKDLAGGLSYDEQFF.

V and J are TRBV20-1 and TRBJ2-5, with TRBD2 as a possible D gene (6 bases). From germline, CDR1 is DFQATT and CDR2 SNEGSKA (reference sequence). The CDR3 has 13 residues. V lost 1 base to trimming and J lost 7 bases, with 13 bases between them. CDR3 region: CSARGGAGGTQYF. The CDR3 DNA follows: TGCAGTGCTAGAGGCGGGGCAGGAGGGACCCAGTACTTC.

This sequence joins TRBV20-1 and TRBJ1-3; possibly TRBD1 for D (5 bases). The germline CDR1 and CDR2 sequences are DFQATT and SNEGSKA (reference sequence). V was trimmed by 3 bases and J by 0 bases, leaving 15 bases between them. The CDR3 consists of 16 residues. The CDR3 nucleotides read TGCAGTGCTAGGGGGGACGGGGTTCGCTCTGGAAACACCATATATTTT. It specifies CSARGDGVRSGNTIYF.

The genes are TRBV12-3 or TRBV12-4 and TRBJ2-3; TRBD1 agrees at 8 bases. The ends lost 10 bases at V and 4 bases at J; junction bases unmatched: 10. The CDR3 runs to 14 residues. The CDR3 nucleotides are TGTGCCATCCGTAGGACAGGGTGGCCAGATACGCAGTATTTT. It codes for CAIRRTGWPDTQYF.

This clonotype has only a few counts. The V call is TRBV10-3, the J call TRBJ2-7; perhaps D is TRBD1 or TRBD2 (5 bases each). The CDR3 is 15 amino acids. The germline CDR1 and CDR2 sequences are ENHRY and SYGVKD. Trimming removed 2 bases from V and 3 bases from J, with 14 bases in between. The CDR3: CAISEKFGGNYEQYF. The DNA of the CDR3 is TGTGCCATCAGTGAGAAGTTTGGGGGTAACTACGAGCAGTACTTC.

This clonotype was counted only a few times. Just one base apart from a much larger clone, this may be a read error. This chain joins TRBV11-2 and TRBJ2-7; unclear D gene. Looked up from germline, CDR1 is SGHAT and CDR2 is FQNNGV. The CDR3 has 13 amino acids. The V gene lost 4 bases and the J gene lost 2 bases, with 9 bases spanning the gap. CDR3 sequence reads: CASSSFTPYEQYF. The CDR3 nucleotides read TGTGCCAGCAGCTCCTTCACTCCCTACGAGCAGTACTTC.

The chain couples TRBV6-5 to TRBJ2-7; D perhaps matches TRBD1 (6 bases). The CDR3 loop spans 16 amino acids. Between the trimmed V and J ends, which lost 6 bases and 5 bases, there was a span of 23 bases. Germline CDR1 MNHEY, CDR2 SVGAGI. Here the CDR3 DNA reads TGTGCCAGCAGAATTGGGGCCAGGGGCTGGACGAACGAGCAGTACTTC. Amino acids: CASRIGARGWTNEQYF.

The rearrangement links TRBV20-1 to TRBJ2-4, with TRBD2 identical over 9 bases. The CDR3 runs 18 residues. The germline V gene has CDR1 DFQATT and CDR2 SNEGSKA (reference sequence). Written as DNA, the CDR3 is TGCAGCACCAGGGATGCGCTAGCGGGACTTACGGAGATAGACATTCAGTACTTC. Translating it yields CSTRDALAGLTEIDIQYF.

This clonotype was observed at least ten times. The rearrangement links TRBV28 to TRBJ2-7; D remains ambiguous. The V gene's germline CDR1 is MDHEN and CDR2 SYDVKM. This CDR3 has 11 residues. Deletions cut 4 bases from V and 3 bases from J, with 4 bases between. The CDR3 region has the DNA TGTGCCAGCAGTTCGAACTACGAGCAGTACTTC. Residues: CASSSNYEQYF.

Written as DNA, the CDR3 is TGTGCCAGTTCTACATCCTACCTAGCGGGAGGTTCCTACGAGCATTTT. It specifies CASSTSYLAGGSYEHF. The V call is TRBV19, the J call TRBJ1-5, with D unresolved. With 8 bases removed from V and 14 bases from J, the gap between germline ends came to 31 bases. The CDR3 sequence is 16 residues long. CDR1 is LNHDA and CDR2 is SQIVND in the germline V gene (reference sequence). The whole variable domain, filled in from reference TRBV19 and TRBJ1-5, reads DGGITQSPKYLFRKEGQNVTLSCEQNLNHDAMYWYRQDPGQGLRLIYYSQIVNDFQKGDIAEGYSVSREKKESFPLTVTSAQKNPTAFYLCASSTSYLAGGSYEHFGDGTRLSIL.

This clonotype was seen ten or more times. This chain connects TRBV9 to TRBJ1-1; TRBD1 might be the D (5 bases). V was trimmed by 0 bases and J by 5 bases, leaving 8 bases between them. CDR1 and CDR2 (germline): SGDLS, YYNGEE. CDR3 size: 13 residues. The CDR3 is CASSVVGDTEAFF. The CDR3 nucleotides are TGTGCCAGCAGCGTAGTGGGGGATACTGAAGCTTTCTTT. The variable domain in full, completed from reference TRBV9 and TRBJ1-1, reads DSGVTQTPKHLITATGQRVTLRCSPRSGDLSVYWYQQSLDQGLQFLIQYYNGEERAKGNILERFSAQQFPDLHSELNLSSLELGDSALYFCASSVVGDTEAFFGQGTRLTVV.

This clonotype came up a few times. The chain employs TRBV7-2 and TRBJ2-5, with a tentative D call TRBD2 (6 bases). The V end was cut by 1 base, the J end by 6 bases, with 12 bases between. CDR3 size: 14 residues. The germline CDR1 and CDR2 sequences are SGHTA and FQGNSA. CDR3 sequence reads: CASSLVGGAQTQYF. The CDR3 region has the DNA TGTGCCAGCAGCTTAGTAGGAGGGGCGCAGACCCAGTACTTC. The full variable domain, completed using reference TRBV7-2 and TRBJ2-5, is GAGVSQSPSNKVTEKGKDVELRCDPISGHTALYWYRQSLGQGLEFLIYFQGNSAPDKSGLPSDRFSAERTGGSVSTLTIQRTQQEDSAVYLCASSLVGGAQTQYFGPGTRLLVL.

V usage is TRBV6-5 and J usage is TRBJ2-2; D possibly corresponds to TRBD2 (7 bases). Germline V gives CDR1 MNHEY, CDR2 SVGAGI. The V end lost 7 bases, the J end lost 2 bases, and 14 bases lay between the germline ends. The CDR3 covers 15 residues. The CDR3 sequence is CASTKAGANTGELFF. CDR3 DNA sequence: TGTGCCAGCACCAAGGCGGGGGCTAACACCGGGGAGCTGTTTTTT.

This clonotype is labeled as medium-sized. V is TRBV20-1 and J is TRBJ2-7, with D perhaps TRBD1 or TRBD2 (5 bases each). The V gene lost 1 base and the J gene lost 3 bases, with 16 bases spanning the gap. Germline CDR1 DFQATT, CDR2 SNEGSKA (reference sequence). This CDR3 has 15 amino acids. The CDR3 region is CSARAAGTGYYEQYF. Written as DNA, the CDR3 is TGCAGTGCTAGAGCGGCAGGGACGGGTTACTACGAGCAGTACTTC.

The rearrangement joins TRBV7-9 to TRBJ1-2; the match to TRBD1 covers 7 bases. This CDR3 contains 15 residues. V shed 9 bases and J 5 bases; nucleotides not matched to a gene: 15. Germline V gene lookup returns CDR1 SEHNR and CDR2 FQNEAQ (reference sequence). The chain's CDR3 is CASSITGTDLYGYTF. Written as DNA, the CDR3 is TGTGCCAGTAGTATAACCGGGACAGACCTGTATGGCTACACCTTC.

This clonotype was detected only a few times. This sequence joins TRBV20-1 and TRBJ1-2; 7 bases are shared with TRBD1. This CDR3 region has 13 residues. V shed 6 bases and J 4 bases; nucleotides not matched to a gene: 8. Germline lookup yields CDR1 DFQATT and CDR2 SNEGSKA (reference sequence). CDR3 coding DNA: TGCAGTGCCAGCCGGGACAGCGTCTATGGCTACACCTTC. It specifies CSASRDSVYGYTF.

The V and J genes are TRBV6-1 and TRBJ1-5; TRBD1 matches 8 bases. CDR3 size: 13 residues. Germline CDR1 and CDR2: MNHNS and SASEGT. Trimming cost V 4 bases and J 4 bases; bases outside gene matches: 0. This CDR3 reads CASSGDRNQPQHF. For the CDR3, the DNA is TGTGCCAGCAGTGGGGACAGGAATCAGCCCCAGCATTTT.

There are many counts of this clonotype. The J gene is TRBJ1-1, the V gene TRBV20-1; 8 bases are a match to TRBD1. The CDR3 contains 14 residues. The J segment lost 4 bases and the V segment lost 0 bases, leaving 4 bases of the junction unmatched. Looked up from germline, CDR1 is DFQATT and CDR2 is SNEGSKA (reference sequence). CDR3 sequence reads: CSARDYRGITEAFF. CDR3 nucleotides: TGCAGTGCTAGAGATTACAGGGGGATCACTGAAGCTTTCTTT.

The rearrangement links TRBV10-2 to TRBJ2-3; D remains unclear. The CDR3 has 12 residues. Looked up from germline, CDR1 is WSHSY and CDR2 is SAAADI. The V and J ends lost 4 bases and 6 bases respectively, with 8 bases between them. The chain's CDR3 is CASSVVRDTQYF. The CDR3 DNA reads TGCGCCAGCAGTGTTGTTAGGGATACGCAGTATTTT.

The chain carries TRBV7-9 and TRBJ2-5; TRBD1 aligns across 7 bases. TRBJ2-1 explains the end of the DNA better; the J call may be wrong. This CDR3 has 15 amino acids. Per the germline V gene, CDR1 is SEHNR and CDR2 is FQNEAQ (reference sequence). The CDR3 sequence: CASSWGEGAGVEQFF. CDR3 sequence (DNA): TGTGCCAGCAGCTGGGGAGAGGGGGCAGGGGTTGAGCAGTTCTTC.

This chain connects TRBV13 to TRBJ1-4; 8 bases fit TRBD1. With V trimmed by 2 bases and J by 4 bases, 6 bases remained unmatched. The CDR3 is 16 residues long. CDR1 is PRHDT and CDR2 is FYEKMQ in the germline V gene (reference sequence). The CDR3 sequence is CASSLRQGAGNEKLFF. Written as DNA, the CDR3 is TGTGCCAGCAGCTTACGGCAGGGGGCGGGTAATGAAAAACTGTTTTTT.

In this sample, this clonotype turned up many times. This rearrangement joins TRBV11-2 to TRBJ1-1; 8 bases agree with TRBD1. J gave up 1 base and V 0 bases, and 1 base lay outside the gene matches. From germline, CDR1 is SGHAT and CDR2 FQNNGV. The CDR3 is 15 amino acids. The CDR3 region has the DNA TGTGCCAGCAGCTTAGAAGGGACAGGGAACACTGAAGCTTTCTTT. The encoded protein is CASSLEGTGNTEAFF.